The T cell receptor beta chain described here comes from a study of blood T cell repertoires in COVID-19 (dated by TCRdb to about 2020). Regarding the complete study: The collaborator samples originated in the United States, Italy and Spain and spanned the acute and convalescent phases of COVID-19. The material from the prospective study consisted of cDNA or gDNA derived from T cells, B-cell-depleted T cells, or PBMCs. Deeply sampled blood TCRbeta repertoires from subjects exposed to, actively infected with, or recovered from COVID-19 were included in the dataset. The repertoires were made available in a free public database intended to serve as a resource for research on the immune response to SARS-CoV-2. The samples were drawn from two sources: the first 160 participants of the ongoing ImmuneRACE study, and over 1,000 subjects contributed by 6 global collaborators. A de-identified subject ID, COVID-19 status, age in years and sex were almost always included in the sample metadata. Where available, HLA class I and class II types were obtained from metadata supplied by the sample provider rather than from assay-based typing. Study-level results and caveats: Clinical and demographic metadata were provided uncurated, with the amount varying by source and participant.

The CDR3 runs 12 amino acids, cysteine and phenylalanine included. The kept DNA is CDR3 alone, 36 bases in frame from the first base. CDR1 and CDR2 (SNHLY, FYNNEI) derive from the germline V gene. V is pared back by 4 bases and J by 7 bases, with 7 bases lying between the germline termini. The collaborating institutions used their own protocols to collect whole blood in K2EDTA tubes. For TCRbeta analysis, collaborators shipped samples in one of three forms: frozen whole blood, isolated PBMCs, or DNA extracted from either of those sample types. Notes on this clone: Its antigen remains undetermined. Per-base qualities were not stored, and no clone one base away is much larger.

TCRbeta CDR3 regions were amplified from genomic DNA using the immunoSEQ Assay, a bias-controlled multiplex PCR. In the paper's pipeline: The number of nucleated cells in each sample was estimated by amplification of reference gene primers within the assay. To quantify the absolute abundance of each unique TCRbeta CDR3 rearrangement, sequence reads were collapsed and filtered. For each sample, productive Simpson clonality was calculated as the square root of Simpson's diversity index across productive rearrangements. In TCRdb, the immuneACCESS table is reduced to in-frame sequences with V and J assigned. These tables do not hold every clone; where another copy was compared, an unresolved V gene accounts for under half, and the others remain unexplained. V, J and clone size were drawn from that table, and D and trimming were deduced from the DNA. The sample table shows about 160,000 clones, and more than 90% are seen once. The ten largest clones capture roughly a sixth of the sample.

Recombination linked TRBV2 to TRBJ2-2; 5 matching bases give a weak D call of TRBD1. Sequenced material: peripheral blood. This TCR came from a man in his 60s with active or convalescent COVID-19. The sequenced DNA: TGTGCCAGCAGTGGACAGAGCGGGGAGCTGTTTTTT. Its translation reads: CASSGQSGELFF.